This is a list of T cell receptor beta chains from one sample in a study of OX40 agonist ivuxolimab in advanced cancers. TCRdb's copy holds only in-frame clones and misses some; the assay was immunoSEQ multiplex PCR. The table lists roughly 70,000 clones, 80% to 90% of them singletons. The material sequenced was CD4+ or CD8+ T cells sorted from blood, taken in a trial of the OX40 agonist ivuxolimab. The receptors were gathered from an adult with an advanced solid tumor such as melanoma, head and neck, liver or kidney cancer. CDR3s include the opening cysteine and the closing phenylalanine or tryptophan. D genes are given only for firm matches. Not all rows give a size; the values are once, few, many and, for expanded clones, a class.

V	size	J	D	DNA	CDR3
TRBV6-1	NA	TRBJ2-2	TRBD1	TGTGCCAGCAGCGACGGACAGGGTTGGGGGGAGCTGTTTTTT	CASSDGQGWGELFF
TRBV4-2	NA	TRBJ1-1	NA	TGTGCCAGCAGCCCGGTCGGGAACACTGAAGCTTTCTTT	CASSPVGNTEAFF
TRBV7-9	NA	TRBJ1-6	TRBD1	TGTGCCAGCAGCTTTCGAGAGACAGGGGGTTCACCCCTCCACTTT	CASSFRETGGSPLHF
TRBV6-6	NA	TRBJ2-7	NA	TGTGCCAGCAGTTACTCGACAGACTACGAGCAGTACTTC	CASSYSTDYEQYF
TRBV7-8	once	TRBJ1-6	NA	TGTGCCAGCACAGCGGGACTAACGGATTCACCCCTCCACTTT	CASTAGLTDSPLHF
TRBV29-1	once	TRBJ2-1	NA	TGCAGCGTTGAAGAGGTGACTAAAGGCAGGTCCTACAATGAGCAGTTCTTC	CSVEEVTKGRSYNEQFF
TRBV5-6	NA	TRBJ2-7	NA	TGTGCCAGCAGCTTAGGGGATTACGAGCAGTACTTC	CASSLGDYEQYF
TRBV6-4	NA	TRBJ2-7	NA	TGTGCCAGCAGTGTTCGGTACGAGCAGTACTTC	CASSVRYEQYF
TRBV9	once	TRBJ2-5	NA	TGTGCCAGCAGCTCTTACCGAAACGGTCCGGAGACCCAGTACTTC	CASSSYRNGPETQYF
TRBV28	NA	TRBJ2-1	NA	TGTGCCAGCAGTTTTAATTTGAGGGACAATGAGTTCTTC	CASSFNLRDNEFF
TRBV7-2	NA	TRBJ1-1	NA	TGTGCCAGCAGCTTAAGGGGGGGCGCGAACACTGAAGCTTTCTTT	CASSLRGGANTEAFF
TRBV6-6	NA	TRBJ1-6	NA	TGTGCCAGCAGGGACACAAGCAATTCACCCCTCCACTTT	CASRDTSNSPLHF
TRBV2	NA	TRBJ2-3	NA	TGTGCCACCCGAAAAGATACCACGGATACGCAGTATTTT	CATRKDTTDTQYF
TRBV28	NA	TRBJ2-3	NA	TGTGCCAGCAGTTTAAGTCCGGAGGAAGGGGGGCAGTATTTT	CASSLSPEEGGQYF
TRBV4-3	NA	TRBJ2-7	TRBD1	TGCGCCAGCAGCCAAGCGCCGGGACAGACCTACGAGCAGTACTTC	CASSQAPGQTYEQYF
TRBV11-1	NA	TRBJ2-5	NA	TGTGCCAGCAGCTTAGGGGGCAGGGAGACCCAGTACTTC	CASSLGGRETQYF
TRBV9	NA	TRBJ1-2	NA	TGTGCCAGCAGCGCTGAGGAGGGACGATATGGCTACACCTTC	CASSAEEGRYGYTF
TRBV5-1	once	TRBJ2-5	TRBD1	TGCGCCAGCACTCCTACTGGGACAGGGCAAGAGACCCAGTACTTC	CASTPTGTGQETQYF
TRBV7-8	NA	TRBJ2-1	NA	TGTGCCAGCAGCTTAGTACGTCGAGGGGGCAATGAGCAGTTCTTC	CASSLVRRGGNEQFF
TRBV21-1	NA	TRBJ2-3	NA	TGTGCCAGCAGCGTTTATATAGCTACAGTCCAAGATACGCAGTATTTT	CASSVYIATVQDTQYF
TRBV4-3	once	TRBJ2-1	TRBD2	TGCGCCAGCAGCCAAGATCTAGCGGGCTCTGCAGATGAGCAGTTCTTC	CASSQDLAGSADEQFF
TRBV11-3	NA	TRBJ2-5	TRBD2	TGTGCCAGCAGCCCGGGACTAGCGGGGTCGAAGACCCAGTACTTC	CASSPGLAGSKTQYF
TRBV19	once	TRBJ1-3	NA	TGTGCCAGCACCGGGACTCTCTCTGGAAGCACCATATATTTT	CASTGTLSGSTIYF
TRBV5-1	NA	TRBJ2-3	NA	TGCGCCAGCAGCGCCCCAGAAGCAGATACGCAGTATTTT	CASSAPEADTQYF
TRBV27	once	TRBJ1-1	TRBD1	TGTGCCAGCAGTGAGCCGGGACAGGGAAAAGCAGAAGCTTTCTTT	CASSEPGQGKAEAFF
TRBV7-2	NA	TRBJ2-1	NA	TGTGCCAGCAGGTATTTGGACAATGAGCAGTTCTTC	CASRYLDNEQFF
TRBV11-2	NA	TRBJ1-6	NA	TGTGCCAGCAGTCGACAGGCTGTTAATTCACCCCTCCACTTT	CASSRQAVNSPLHF
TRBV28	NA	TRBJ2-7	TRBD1	TGTGCCAGCAGTATATACAGGCAGGGGGTAGACTACGAGCAGTACTTC	CASSIYRQGVDYEQYF
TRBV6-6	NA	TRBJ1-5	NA	TGTGCCAGCAGTTACTCGGGGCCCCAGCATTTT	CASSYSGPQHF
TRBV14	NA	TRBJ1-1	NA	TGTGCCAGCAGCCCGAGTTGGGGAACTCACACTGAAGCTTTCTTT	CASSPSWGTHTEAFF
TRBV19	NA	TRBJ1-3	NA	TGTGCCAGTGGGCGGTCGTCCTCTGGAAACACCATATATTTT	CASGRSSSGNTIYF
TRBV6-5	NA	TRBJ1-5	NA	TGTGCCAGCGCGGCAGATTATAGCAATCAGCCCCAGCATTTT	CASAADYSNQPQHF
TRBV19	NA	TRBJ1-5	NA	TGTGCCAGTACCCGACCAGGCAGCAATCAGCCCCAGCATTTT	CASTRPGSNQPQHF
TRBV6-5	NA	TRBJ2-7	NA	TGTGCCAGCAGTTACCCCATAGGGGGATCCTACGAGCAGTACTTC	CASSYPIGGSYEQYF
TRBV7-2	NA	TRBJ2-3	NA	TGTGCCAGCAGGGCGGGGCAAGATACGCAGTATTTT	CASRAGQDTQYF
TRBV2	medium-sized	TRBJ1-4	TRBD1	TGTGCCAGCGGACAGGATGAAAAACTGTTTTTT	CASGQDEKLFF
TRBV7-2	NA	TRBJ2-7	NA	TGTGCCAGCAGCTTAGCCGGGGCAGGGTCCTACGAGCAGTACTTC	CASSLAGAGSYEQYF
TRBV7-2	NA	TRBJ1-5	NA	TGTGCCAGCAGCATCCTCGAGCAGCCCCAGCATTTT	CASSILEQPQHF
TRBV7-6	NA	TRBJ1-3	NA	TGTGCCAGCAGCCGCGAGGGAAACACCATATATTTT	CASSREGNTIYF
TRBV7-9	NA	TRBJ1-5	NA	TGTGCCAGCAGCTTTGGGGTTCATCAGCCCCAGCATTTT	CASSFGVHQPQHF
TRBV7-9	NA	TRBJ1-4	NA	TGTGCCAGCAGCAAACAGGGAGATCGATTAGAAAAACTGTTTTTT	CASSKQGDRLEKLFF
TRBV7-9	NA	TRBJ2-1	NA	TGTGCCAGCAGCTTAGATCGGTGGTTCTTC	CASSLDRWFF
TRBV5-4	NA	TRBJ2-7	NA	TGCGCCAGCAGCCAAGATACAGGACATAAAGGCTACGAGCAGTACTTC	CASSQDTGHKGYEQYF
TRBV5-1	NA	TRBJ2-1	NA	TGCGCCAGCAGCAAAAATTCAGAGTACAATGAGCAGTTCTTC	CASSKNSEYNEQFF
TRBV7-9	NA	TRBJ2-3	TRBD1	TGTGCCAGCAGCTTAGGGGACAGAAGAGATACGCAGTATTTT	CASSLGDRRDTQYF
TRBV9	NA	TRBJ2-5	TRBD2	TGTGCCAGCAGCGGCCGGGACTACGAGAAGACCCAGTACTTC	CASSGRDYEKTQYF
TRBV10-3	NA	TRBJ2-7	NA	TGTGCCATTGCGCAGGAGTTCTACGAGCAGTACTTC	CAIAQEFYEQYF
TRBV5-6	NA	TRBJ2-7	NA	TGTGCCAGCAGCTTAGGAGGGATGCTCCAAGACTCTCTCTACGAGCAGTACTTC	CASSLGGMLQDSLYEQYF
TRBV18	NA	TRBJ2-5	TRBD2	TGTGCCAGCTCGTCACTAGCGGGGGCAATAGAGACCCAGTACTTC	CASSSLAGAIETQYF
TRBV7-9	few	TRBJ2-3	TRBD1	TGTGCCAGCAGCCCGACAGGGTCGACAGATACGCAGTATTTT	CASSPTGSTDTQYF
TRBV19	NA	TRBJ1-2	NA	TGTGCCAGTAGTATTGAGAGAAGGACCACCAACTATGGCTACACCTTC	CASSIERRTTNYGYTF
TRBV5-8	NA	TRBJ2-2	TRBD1	TGTGCCAGCAGCCCGGGACAGGGGATTTCCACCGGGGAGCTGTTTTTT	CASSPGQGISTGELFF
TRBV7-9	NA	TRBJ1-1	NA	TGTGCCAGCAGCACGGGACGGTTGAACACTGAAGCTTTCTTT	CASSTGRLNTEAFF
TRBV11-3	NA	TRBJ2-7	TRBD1	TGTGCCAGCAGCAAAGTGGGACAGGGGGCCTACGAGCAGTACTTC	CASSKVGQGAYEQYF
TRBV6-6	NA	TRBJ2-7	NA	TGTGCCAGCAGTTATCTGGGACCCCGGCCGGGCGAGCAGTACTTC	CASSYLGPRPGEQYF